This TCR beta chain was retrieved from a study of blood T cells in healthy people across ages. Study details: Per two T cells, template switching captured roughly one barcoded beta molecule. Study-level findings and limits: Donors of long life had a larger count of naive CD4+ cells and greater diversity than aged donors.

With respect to this clonotype: What it binds is not known.

A second PCR, run for roughly 7 to 11 cycles, used a sample-barcoded 5' primer plus a J-beta primer mix. Researchers report that each sample yielded at least 3 million CDR3-containing paired-end reads. TCRdb re-called the 5' RACE reads through MiXCR, storing one row per CDR3 protein. The top ten hold approximately 7% of the sample, which has about 1,400,000 distinct CDR3 sequences, approximately 59% seen once. The CDR3 sequence is 19 residues long. With V trimmed by 1 base and J by 4 bases, 15 bases remained unmatched. Germline CDR1 reads MGHRA; CDR2 reads YSYEKL. The TCR sequence derives from a man between 18 and 29 years old in good health. Sequenced sample: blood. The chain employs TRBV4-1 and TRBJ2-3; 9 bases align to TRBD1. CDR3 region: CASSQGRMGDRVLSDTQYF. CDR3 nucleotides: TGCGCCAGCAGCCAAGGAAGGATGGGGGACAGGGTGTTATCAGATACGCAGTATTTT.